This TCR beta chain was documented in a study of Tregs in tolerant kidney transplant recipients. Related graft donors supplied nonmyeloablative bone marrow transplants, and mixed chimerism was transient. Unstimulated Tregs (CD4+CD25+CD127-) and CD4+CD25- non-Tregs were sorted from PBMCs. Assay used: immunoSEQ multiplex PCR; TCRdb lists only in-frame clones, some missing. The sample has about 55,000 clones, about 90% seen once. As regards this clone: The antigen is not known.

The CDR3 is 15 residues long. Germline lookup yields CDR1 SGDLS and CDR2 YYNGEE. V shed 4 bases and J shed 4 bases, with 12 bases lying between them. Study observations and caveats: No direct test of biological reproducibility was done here.

The sample in question was CD8+ T cells from blood (PBMCs), obtained 24 months after the transplant. The gene calls are TRBV9 and TRBJ1-6; TRBD1 is a possible D gene (6 bases). The sequence derives from a human patient who received a combined kidney and bone marrow transplant. Certain T cells may be donor cells from the graft. The CDR3 here is CASSIQGSYNSPLHF. CDR3 nucleotides: TGTGCCAGCAGCATACAGGGCTCATATAATTCACCCCTCCACTTT.